This T cell receptor (beta chain) was captured in a study of blood T cells in healthy people across ages. Notes on the study in general: With naive T cell percentage, TCR beta diversity showed a strong correlation.

Primed by a sample-barcoded 5' primer and a J-beta primer mix, a second PCR proceeded for about 6 to 11 cycles. Each cDNA was tagged by a template-switch adaptor containing 12 random nucleotides. TCRdb redid the calling of the 5' RACE reads with MiXCR, one entry per CDR3 protein. The sample has more than 650,000 distinct CDR3 sequences; about a fifth are singletons. Donor samples were obtained from healthy Caucasian individuals from Russia, aged 6 to 90. Each sample provided at least 6 micrograms of extracted total RNA. This CDR3 has 15 residues. The germline V gene encodes CDR1 SGHRS and CDR2 YFSETQ. V lost 2 bases and J 2 bases, leaving 13 bases between the germline ends. Concerning this clonotype: The antigen is unknown.

The sample consisted of blood. The chain combines TRBV5-1 with TRBJ1-2, with D possibly TRBD1 on 6 matching bases. This TCR came from a man aged 65 to 79 in good health. CDR3 protein: CASSFQAGANYGYTF. The CDR3 region has the DNA TGCGCCAGCAGCTTTCAGGCGGGGGCAAACTATGGCTACACCTTC.